This T cell receptor beta chain was documented in a study of blood T cells in healthy people across ages. Whole-study context: Roughly one uniquely barcoded beta molecule per two T cells was captured.

Total RNA amounts of at least 6 micrograms were extracted per sample. Primers used in a second PCR of about 6 to 12 cycles were a sample-barcoded 5' primer and a J-beta primer mix. TCRdb re-derived calls from the 5' RACE reads in MiXCR, one entry per CDR3 protein. The table lists approximately 800,000 distinct CDR3 sequences, approximately 24% of them singletons. V was clipped by 4 bases and J by 7 bases; unmatched bases: 19. This CDR3 has 18 amino acids. In germline, CDR1 is KGHSH, CDR2 LQKENI. The data were also submitted as part of a second study, on T cells of mothers and their children.

This sequence was found in a boy younger than 18 in good health. Sequenced sample: blood. The genes are TRBV18 and TRBJ1-3; 7 nucleotides match TRBD1. CDR3 protein: CASSRWTGTHKLRNTIYF. The DNA for the CDR3 is TGTGCCAGCTCACGATGGACAGGCACGCACAAGCTCAGGAACACCATATATTTT.